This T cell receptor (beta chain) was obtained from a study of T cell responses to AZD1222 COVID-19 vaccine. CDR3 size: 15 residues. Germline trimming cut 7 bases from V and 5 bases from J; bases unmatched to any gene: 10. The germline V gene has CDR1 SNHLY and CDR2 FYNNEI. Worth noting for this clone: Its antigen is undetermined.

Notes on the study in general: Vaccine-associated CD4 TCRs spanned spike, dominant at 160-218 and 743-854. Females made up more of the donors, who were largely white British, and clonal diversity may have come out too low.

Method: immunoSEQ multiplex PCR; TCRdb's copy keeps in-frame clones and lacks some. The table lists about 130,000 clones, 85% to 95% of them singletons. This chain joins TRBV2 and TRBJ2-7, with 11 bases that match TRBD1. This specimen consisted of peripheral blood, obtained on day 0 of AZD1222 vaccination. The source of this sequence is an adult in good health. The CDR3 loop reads CASTQLRDRGNEQYF. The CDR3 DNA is TGTGCCAGCACACAGCTCAGGGACAGGGGGAACGAGCAGTACTTC.